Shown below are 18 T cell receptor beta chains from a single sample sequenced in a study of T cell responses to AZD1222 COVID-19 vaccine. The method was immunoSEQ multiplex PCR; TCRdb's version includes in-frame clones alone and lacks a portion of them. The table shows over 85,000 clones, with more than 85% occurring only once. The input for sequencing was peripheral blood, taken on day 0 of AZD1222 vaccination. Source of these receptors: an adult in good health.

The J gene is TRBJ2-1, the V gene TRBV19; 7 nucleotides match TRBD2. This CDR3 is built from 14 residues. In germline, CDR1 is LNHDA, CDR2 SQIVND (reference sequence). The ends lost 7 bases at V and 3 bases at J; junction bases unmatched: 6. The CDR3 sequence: CASTPSGYYNEQFF. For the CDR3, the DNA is TGTGCCAGTACCCCTAGCGGATACTACAATGAGCAGTTCTTC.

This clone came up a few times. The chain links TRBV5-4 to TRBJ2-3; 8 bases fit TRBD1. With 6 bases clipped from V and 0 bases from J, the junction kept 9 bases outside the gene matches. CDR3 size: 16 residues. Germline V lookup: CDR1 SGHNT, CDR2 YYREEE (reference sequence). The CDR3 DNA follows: TGTGCCAGCACCTCACAGGGGGGCTCTAGCACAGATACGCAGTATTTT. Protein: CASTSQGGSSTDTQYF.

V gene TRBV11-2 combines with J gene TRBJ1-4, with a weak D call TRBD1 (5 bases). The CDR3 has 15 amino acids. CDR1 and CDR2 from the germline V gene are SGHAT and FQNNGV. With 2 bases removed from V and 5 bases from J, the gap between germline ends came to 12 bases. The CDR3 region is CASSLRGLINEKLFF. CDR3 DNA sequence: TGTGCCAGCAGCTTACGGGGCCTTATAAATGAAAAACTGTTTTTT.

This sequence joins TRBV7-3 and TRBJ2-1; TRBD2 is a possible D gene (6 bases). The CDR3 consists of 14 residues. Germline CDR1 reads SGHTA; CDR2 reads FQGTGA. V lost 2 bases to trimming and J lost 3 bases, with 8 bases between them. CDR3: CASSLGGNYNEQFF. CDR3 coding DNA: TGTGCCAGCAGCTTAGGGGGGAACTACAATGAGCAGTTCTTC.

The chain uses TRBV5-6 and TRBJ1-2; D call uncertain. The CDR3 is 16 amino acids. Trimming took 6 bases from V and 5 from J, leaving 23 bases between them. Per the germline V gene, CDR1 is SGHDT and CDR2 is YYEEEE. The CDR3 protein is CASTAPGKPEGYGYTF. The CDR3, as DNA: TGTGCCAGCACCGCTCCCGGCAAACCTGAGGGATATGGCTACACCTTC.

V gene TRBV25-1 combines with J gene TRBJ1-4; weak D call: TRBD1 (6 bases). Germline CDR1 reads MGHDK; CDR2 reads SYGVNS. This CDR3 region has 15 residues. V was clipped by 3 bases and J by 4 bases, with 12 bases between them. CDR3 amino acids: CASSDTTGFNEKLFF. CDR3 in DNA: TGTGCCAGCAGTGATACCACAGGGTTTAATGAAAAACTGTTTTTT.

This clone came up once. DNA of the CDR3: TGCGCCAGCAGAAAGGCAGCGAACACTGAAGCTTTCTTT. Translated, it gives CASRKAANTEAFF. The V gene is TRBV10-2, the J gene TRBJ1-1; D unclear. The CDR3 sequence is 13 residues long. Trimming shortened V by 6 bases and J by 1 base, and 9 bases separated the two germline ends. CDR1 is WSHSY, CDR2 SAAADI, per germline.

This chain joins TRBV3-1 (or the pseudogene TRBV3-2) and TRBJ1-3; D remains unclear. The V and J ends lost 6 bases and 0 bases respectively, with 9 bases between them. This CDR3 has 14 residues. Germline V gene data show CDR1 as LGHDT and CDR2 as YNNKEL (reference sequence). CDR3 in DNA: TGTGCCAGCAGAAGACACAACTCTGGAAACACCATATATTTT. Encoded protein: CASRRHNSGNTIYF.

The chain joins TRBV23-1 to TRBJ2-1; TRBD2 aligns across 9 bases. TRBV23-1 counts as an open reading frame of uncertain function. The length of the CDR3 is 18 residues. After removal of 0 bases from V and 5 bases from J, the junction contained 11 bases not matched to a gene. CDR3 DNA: TGCGCCAGCAGTCAATCTAACCCCGGACTAGCGCTACACAATGAGCAGTTCTTC. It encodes CASSQSNPGLALHNEQFF.

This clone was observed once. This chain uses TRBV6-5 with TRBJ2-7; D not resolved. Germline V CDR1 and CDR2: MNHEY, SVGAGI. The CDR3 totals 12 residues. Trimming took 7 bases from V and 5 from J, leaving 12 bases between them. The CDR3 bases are TGTGCCAGCAAAGCCTCCCTCAACGAGCAGTACTTC. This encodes CASKASLNEQYF.

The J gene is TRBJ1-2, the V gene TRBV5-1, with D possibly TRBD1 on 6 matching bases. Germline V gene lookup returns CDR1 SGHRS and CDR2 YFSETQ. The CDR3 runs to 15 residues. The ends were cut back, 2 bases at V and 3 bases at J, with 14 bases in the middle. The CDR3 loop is CASSFQGQTYYGYTF. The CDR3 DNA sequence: TGCGCCAGCAGCTTTCAGGGGCAAACCTACTATGGCTACACCTTC. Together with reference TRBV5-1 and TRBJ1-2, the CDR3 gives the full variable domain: KAGVTQTPRYLIKTRGQQVTLSCSPISGHRSVSWYQQTPGQGLQFLFEYFSETQRNKGNFPGRFSGRQFSNSRSEMNVSTLELGDSALYLCASSFQGQTYYGYTFGSGTRLTVV.

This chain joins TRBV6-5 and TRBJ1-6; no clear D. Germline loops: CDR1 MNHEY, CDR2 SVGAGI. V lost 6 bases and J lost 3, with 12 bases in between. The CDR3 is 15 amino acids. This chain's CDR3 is CASSPLQYYNSPLHF. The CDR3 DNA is TGTGCCAGCAGCCCCCTTCAGTACTATAATTCACCCCTCCACTTT.

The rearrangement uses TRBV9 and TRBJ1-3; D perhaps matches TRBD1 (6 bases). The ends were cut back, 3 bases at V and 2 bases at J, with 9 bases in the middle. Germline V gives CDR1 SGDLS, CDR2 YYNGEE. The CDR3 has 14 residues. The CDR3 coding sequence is TGTGCCAGCAGCGCACAGGGTACTGGAAACACCATATATTTT. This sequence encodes CASSAQGTGNTIYF.

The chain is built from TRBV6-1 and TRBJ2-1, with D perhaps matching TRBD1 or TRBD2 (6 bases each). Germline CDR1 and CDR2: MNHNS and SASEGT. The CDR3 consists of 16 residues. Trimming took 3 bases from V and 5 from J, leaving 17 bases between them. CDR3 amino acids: CASSEEGGGLNNEQFF. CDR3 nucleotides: TGTGCCAGCAGTGAGGAGGGGGGAGGACTTAACAATGAGCAGTTCTTC.

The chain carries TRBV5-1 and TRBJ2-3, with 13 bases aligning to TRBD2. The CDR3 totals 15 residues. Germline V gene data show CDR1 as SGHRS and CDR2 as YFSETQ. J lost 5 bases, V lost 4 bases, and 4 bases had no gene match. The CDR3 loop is CASSIGLAGVDTQYF. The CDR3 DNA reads TGCGCCAGCAGCATCGGACTAGCGGGAGTAGATACGCAGTATTTT.

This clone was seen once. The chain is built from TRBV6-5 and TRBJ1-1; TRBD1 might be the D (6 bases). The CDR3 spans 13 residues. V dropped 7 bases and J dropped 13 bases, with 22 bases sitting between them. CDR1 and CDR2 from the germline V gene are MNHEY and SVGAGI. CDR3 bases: TGTGCCAGCAAGGAATTGATAGGGGGAGAGGTTTTCTTT. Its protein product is CASKELIGGEVFF.

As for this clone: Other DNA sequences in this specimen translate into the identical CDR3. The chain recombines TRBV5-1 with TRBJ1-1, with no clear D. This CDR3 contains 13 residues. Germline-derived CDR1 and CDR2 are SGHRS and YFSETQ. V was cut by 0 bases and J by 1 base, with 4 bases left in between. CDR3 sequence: CASSLDRNTEAFF. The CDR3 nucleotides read TGCGCCAGCAGCTTGGACAGGAACACTGAAGCTTTCTTT.

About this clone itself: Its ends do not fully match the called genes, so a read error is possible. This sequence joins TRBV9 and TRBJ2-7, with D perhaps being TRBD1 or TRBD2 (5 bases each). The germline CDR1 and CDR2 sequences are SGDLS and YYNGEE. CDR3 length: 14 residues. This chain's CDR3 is CASSVTGASHEQYF. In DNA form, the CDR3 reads TGTGCCAGCAGCGTGACCGGGGCCTCCCACGAGCAGTACTTC.